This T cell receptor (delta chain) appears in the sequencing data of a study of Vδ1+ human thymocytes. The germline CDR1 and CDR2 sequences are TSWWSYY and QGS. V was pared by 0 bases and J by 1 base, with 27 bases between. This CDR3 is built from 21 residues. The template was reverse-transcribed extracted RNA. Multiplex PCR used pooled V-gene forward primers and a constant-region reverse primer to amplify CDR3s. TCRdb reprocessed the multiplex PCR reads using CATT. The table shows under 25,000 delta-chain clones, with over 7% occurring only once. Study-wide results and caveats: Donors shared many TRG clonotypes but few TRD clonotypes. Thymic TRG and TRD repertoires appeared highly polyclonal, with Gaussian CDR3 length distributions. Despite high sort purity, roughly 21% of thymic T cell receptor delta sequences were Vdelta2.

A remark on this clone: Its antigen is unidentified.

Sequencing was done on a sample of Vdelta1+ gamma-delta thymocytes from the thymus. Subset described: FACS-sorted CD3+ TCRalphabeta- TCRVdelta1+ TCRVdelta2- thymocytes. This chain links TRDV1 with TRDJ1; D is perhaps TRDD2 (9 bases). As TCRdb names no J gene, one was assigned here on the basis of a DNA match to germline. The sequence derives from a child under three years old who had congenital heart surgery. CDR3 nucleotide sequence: TGTGCTCTTGGGGAACTAGTCCCCCCTTCCTACTGGGGGGTATGCACCGATAAACTCATCTTT. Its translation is CALGELVPPSYWGVCTDKLIF.